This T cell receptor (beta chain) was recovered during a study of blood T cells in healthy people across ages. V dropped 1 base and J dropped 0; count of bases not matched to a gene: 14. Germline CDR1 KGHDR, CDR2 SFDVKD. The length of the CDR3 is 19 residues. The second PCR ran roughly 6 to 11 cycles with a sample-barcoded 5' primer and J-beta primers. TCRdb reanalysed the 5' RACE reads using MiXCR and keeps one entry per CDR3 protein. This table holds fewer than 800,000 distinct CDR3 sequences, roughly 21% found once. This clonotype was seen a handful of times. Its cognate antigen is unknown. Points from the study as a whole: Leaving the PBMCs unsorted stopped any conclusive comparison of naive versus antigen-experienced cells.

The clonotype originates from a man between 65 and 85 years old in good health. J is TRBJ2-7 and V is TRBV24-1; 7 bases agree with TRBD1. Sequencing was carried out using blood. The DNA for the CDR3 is TGTGCCACCAGTGATTTCCTTCCCCGACGGGACAGCTTCTCCTACGAGCAGTACTTC. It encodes CATSDFLPRRDSFSYEQYF.